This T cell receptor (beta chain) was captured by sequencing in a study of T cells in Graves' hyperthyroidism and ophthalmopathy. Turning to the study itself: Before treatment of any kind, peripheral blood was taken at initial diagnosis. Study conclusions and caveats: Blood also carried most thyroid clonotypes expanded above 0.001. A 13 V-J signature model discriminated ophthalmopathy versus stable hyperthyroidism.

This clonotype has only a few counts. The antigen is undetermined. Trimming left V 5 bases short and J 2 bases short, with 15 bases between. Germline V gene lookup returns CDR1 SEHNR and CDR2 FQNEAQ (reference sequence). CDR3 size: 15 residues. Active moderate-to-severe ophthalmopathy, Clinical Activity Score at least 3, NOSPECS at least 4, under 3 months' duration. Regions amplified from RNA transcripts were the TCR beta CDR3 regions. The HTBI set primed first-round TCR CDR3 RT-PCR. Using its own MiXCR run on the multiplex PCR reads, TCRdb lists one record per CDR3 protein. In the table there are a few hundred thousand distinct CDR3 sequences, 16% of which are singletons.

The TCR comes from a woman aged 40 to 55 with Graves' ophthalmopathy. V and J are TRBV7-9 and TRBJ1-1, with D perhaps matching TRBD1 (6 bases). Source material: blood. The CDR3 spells CASSPVRGRNTEAFF. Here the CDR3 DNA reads TGTGCCAGCAGCCCGGTCAGGGGACGAAACACTGAAGCTTTCTTT.